This record concerns one T cell receptor beta chain sequence. Antigen specificity is unknown. Germline and junction disagree at one end, which may indicate a read error. It was with 60 Vbeta and 13 Jbeta primers that the PCR ran. Sequencing was performed with immunoSEQ multiplex PCR; in TCRdb, only in-frame clones are kept and a portion is missing. The sample holds roughly 130,000 clones, roughly 82% seen once. This specimen belongs to a study of cytomegalovirus exposure and HLA in healthy donors. Overall study context: In terms of ancestry, the Caucasian-associated cluster contained roughly 81% of the roughly 400 genotyped donors. Whole-study results and caveats: In a later analysis, productive TCRs from donors in an Asian-associated ancestry cluster reportedly carried fewer N-insertions than the cohort mean.

The germline V gene has CDR1 SEHNR and CDR2 FQNEAQ (reference sequence). This CDR3 is 17 amino acids long. The chain combines TRBV7-9 with TRBJ2-7; a weak D match, TRBD1 (7 bases). The specimen sequenced was PBMCs. The sequence was collected from a woman aged 18-35 years in good health and CMV-seropositive. The CDR3 nucleotides read TGTTCCAGCAGCCGTTACCGGGGGACAGCAGCAGACTACGAGCAGTACTTC. Translation: CSSSRYRGTAADYEQYF.